This entry lists 2 T cell receptor beta chains sequenced from one sample in a study of blood T cell repertoires in COVID-19. Only in-frame clones appear in the TCRdb table, and some are missing; sequencing was by immunoSEQ multiplex PCR. The table has a few hundred thousand clones, around 86% seen once; the top ten hold approximately 5%. Sequenced material: PBMCs or T cells enriched from blood (not recorded which). The receptors were gathered from a woman between 45 and 65 years old who had recovered from COVID-19.

The sample holds one count of this clone. The rearrangement joins TRBV9 to TRBJ1-1; 7 nucleotides agree with TRBD1. The V segment lost 3 bases and the J segment 1 base; nucleotides outside the gene matches: 6. Germline CDR1 and CDR2: SGDLS and YYNGEE. This CDR3 is built from 15 residues. The CDR3 bases are TGTGCCAGCAGCGCCGGGACAGTTCGGAACACTGAAGCTTTCTTT. Protein sequence: CASSAGTVRNTEAFF.

The chain combines TRBV6-2 or TRBV6-3 with TRBJ1-1, with 8 bases fitting TRBD1. The J segment lost 10 bases and the V segment lost 5 bases, leaving 15 bases of the junction unmatched. This CDR3 has 15 residues. Germline assignment: CDR1 MNHEY and CDR2 SVGEGT. The CDR3 sequence is CASSEPDRGGVTAFF. For the CDR3, the DNA is TGTGCCAGCAGTGAGCCTGACAGGGGAGGCGTGACAGCTTTCTTT.